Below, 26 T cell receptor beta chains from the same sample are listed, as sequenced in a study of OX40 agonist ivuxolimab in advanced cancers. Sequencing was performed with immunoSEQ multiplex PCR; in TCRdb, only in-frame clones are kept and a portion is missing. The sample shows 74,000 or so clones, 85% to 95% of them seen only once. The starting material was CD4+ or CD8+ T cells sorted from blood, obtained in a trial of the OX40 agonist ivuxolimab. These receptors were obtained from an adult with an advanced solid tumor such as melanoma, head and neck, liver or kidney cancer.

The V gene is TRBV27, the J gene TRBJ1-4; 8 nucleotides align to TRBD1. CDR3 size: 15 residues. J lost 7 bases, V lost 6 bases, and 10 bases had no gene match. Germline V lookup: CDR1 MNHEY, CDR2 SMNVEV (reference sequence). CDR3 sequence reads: CASRILGTGLEKLFF. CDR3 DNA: TGTGCCAGCAGGATCCTCGGGACAGGCCTTGAAAAACTGTTTTTT.

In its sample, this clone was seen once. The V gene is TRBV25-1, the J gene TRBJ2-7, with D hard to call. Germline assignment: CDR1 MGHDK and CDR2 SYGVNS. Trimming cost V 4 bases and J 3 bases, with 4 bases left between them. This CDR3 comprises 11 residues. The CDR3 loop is CASSGYYEQYF. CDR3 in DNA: TGTGCCAGCAGTGGATACTACGAGCAGTACTTC.

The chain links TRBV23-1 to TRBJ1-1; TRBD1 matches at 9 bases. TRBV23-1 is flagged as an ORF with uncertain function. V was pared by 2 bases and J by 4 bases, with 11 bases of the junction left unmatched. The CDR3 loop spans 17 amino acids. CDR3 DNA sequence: TGCGCCAGCAGTCAAAGAACCTCGGGACAGGGAGTCACTGAAGCTTTCTTT. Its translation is CASSQRTSGQGVTEAFF.

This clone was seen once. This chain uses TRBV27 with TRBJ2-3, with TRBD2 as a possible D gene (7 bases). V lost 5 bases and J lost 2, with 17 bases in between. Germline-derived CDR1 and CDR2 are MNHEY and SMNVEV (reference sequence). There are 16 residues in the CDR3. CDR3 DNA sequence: TGTGCCAGCAGTCCATGGGGGGGGCAGGTCACAGATACGCAGTATTTT. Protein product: CASSPWGGQVTDTQYF.

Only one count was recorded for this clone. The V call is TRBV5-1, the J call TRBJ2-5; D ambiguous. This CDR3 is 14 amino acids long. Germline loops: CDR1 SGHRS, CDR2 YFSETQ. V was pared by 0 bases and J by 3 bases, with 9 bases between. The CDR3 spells CASSLETSKETQYF. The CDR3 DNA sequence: TGCGCCAGCAGCTTGGAGACCAGCAAAGAGACCCAGTACTTC.

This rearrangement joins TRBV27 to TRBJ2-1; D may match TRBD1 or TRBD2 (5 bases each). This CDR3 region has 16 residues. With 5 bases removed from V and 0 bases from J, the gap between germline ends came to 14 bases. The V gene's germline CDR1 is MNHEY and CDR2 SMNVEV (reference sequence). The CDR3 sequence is CASSVIAGSSYNEQFF. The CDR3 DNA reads TGTGCCAGCAGTGTAATAGCAGGGAGCTCCTACAATGAGCAGTTCTTC.

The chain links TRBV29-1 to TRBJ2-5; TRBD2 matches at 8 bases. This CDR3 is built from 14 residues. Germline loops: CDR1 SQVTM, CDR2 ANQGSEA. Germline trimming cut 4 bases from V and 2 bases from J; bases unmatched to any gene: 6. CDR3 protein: CSVVPAGVQETQYF. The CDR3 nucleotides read TGCAGCGTTGTCCCAGCGGGGGTGCAAGAGACCCAGTACTTC.

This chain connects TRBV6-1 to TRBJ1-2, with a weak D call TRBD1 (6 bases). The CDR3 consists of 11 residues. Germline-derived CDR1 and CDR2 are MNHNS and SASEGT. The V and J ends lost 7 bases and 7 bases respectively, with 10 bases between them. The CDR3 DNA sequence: TGTGCCAGCAACCAGGGGTTTGGCTACACCTTC. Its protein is CASNQGFGYTF.

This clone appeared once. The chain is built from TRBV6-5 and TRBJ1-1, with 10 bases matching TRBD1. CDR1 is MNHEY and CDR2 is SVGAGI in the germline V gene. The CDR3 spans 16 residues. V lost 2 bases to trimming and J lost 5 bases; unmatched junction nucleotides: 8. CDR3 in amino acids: CASSYLKGQGRTEAFF. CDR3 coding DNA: TGTGCCAGCAGTTACCTCAAGGGACAGGGGAGGACTGAAGCTTTCTTT.

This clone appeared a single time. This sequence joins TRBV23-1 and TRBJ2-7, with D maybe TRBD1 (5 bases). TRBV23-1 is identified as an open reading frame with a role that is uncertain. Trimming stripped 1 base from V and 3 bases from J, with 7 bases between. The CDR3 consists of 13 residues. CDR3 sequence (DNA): TGCGCCAGCAGTCAATACAGGTTCTACGAGCAGTACTTC. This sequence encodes CASSQYRFYEQYF.

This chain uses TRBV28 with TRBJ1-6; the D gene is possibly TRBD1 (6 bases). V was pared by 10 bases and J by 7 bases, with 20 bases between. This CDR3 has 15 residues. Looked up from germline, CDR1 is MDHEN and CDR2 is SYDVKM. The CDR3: CATGAGGVVNSPLHF. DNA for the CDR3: TGTGCCACAGGGGCGGGGGGGGTTGTGAATTCACCCCTCCACTTT.

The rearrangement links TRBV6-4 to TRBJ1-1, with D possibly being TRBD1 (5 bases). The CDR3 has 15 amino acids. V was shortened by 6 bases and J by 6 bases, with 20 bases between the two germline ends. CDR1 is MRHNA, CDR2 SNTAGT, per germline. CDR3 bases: TGTGCCAGCAGCCCGCCCTTCCACTGGGGGTCTGAAGCTTTCTTT. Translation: CASSPPFHWGSEAFF.

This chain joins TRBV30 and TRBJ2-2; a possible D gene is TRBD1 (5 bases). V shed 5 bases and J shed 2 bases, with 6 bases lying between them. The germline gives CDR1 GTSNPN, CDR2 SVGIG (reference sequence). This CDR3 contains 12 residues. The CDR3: CAWQGNTGELFF. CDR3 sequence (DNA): TGTGCCTGGCAGGGCAACACCGGGGAGCTGTTTTTT.

For the CDR3, the DNA is TGTGCCAGCACCCCACCGGGCGGAGCGGTCTATGGCTACACCTTC. Its translation: CASTPPGGAVYGYTF. This chain links TRBV7-9 with TRBJ1-2, with D unclear. Trimming stripped 7 bases from V and 4 bases from J, with 19 bases between. CDR3 length: 15 amino acids. Germline CDR1 SEHNR, CDR2 FQNEAQ (reference sequence).

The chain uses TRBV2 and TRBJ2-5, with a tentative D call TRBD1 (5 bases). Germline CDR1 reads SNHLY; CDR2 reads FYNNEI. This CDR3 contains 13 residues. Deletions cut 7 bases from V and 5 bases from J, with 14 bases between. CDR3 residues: CASNKGNVETQYF. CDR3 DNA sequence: TGTGCCAGCAATAAGGGGAATGTCGAGACCCAGTACTTC.

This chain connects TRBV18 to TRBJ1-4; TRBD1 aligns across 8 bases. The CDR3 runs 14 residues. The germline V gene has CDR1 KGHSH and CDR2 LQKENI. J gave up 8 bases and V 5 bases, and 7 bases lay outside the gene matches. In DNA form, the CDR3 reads TGTGCCAGCTCAACTCAGGGGGCTGGAGAAAAACTGTTTTTT. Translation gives CASSTQGAGEKLFF.

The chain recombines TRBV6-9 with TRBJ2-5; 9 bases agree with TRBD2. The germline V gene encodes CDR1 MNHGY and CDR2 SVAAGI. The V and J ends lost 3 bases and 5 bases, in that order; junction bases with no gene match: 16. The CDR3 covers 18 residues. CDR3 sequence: CASSYLSERGDRAETQYF. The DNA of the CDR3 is TGTGCCAGCAGTTACCTCTCGGAGCGGGGGGACCGAGCGGAGACCCAGTACTTC.

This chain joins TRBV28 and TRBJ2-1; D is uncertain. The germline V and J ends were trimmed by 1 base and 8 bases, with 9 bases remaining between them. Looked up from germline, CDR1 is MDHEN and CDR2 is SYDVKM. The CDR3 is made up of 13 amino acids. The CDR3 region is CASSLFEGHEQFF. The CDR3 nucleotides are TGTGCCAGCAGTTTATTCGAAGGCCATGAGCAGTTCTTC.

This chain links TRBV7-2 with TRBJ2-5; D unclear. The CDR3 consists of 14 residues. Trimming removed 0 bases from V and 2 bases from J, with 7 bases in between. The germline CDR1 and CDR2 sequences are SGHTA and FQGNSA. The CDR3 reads CASSLARFQETQYF. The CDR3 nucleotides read TGTGCCAGCAGCTTAGCCAGGTTTCAAGAGACCCAGTACTTC. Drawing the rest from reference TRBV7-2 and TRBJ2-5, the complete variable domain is GAGVSQSPSNKVTEKGKDVELRCDPISGHTALYWYRQSLGQGLEFLIYFQGNSAPDKSGLPSDRFSAERTGGSVSTLTIQRTQQEDSAVYLCASSLARFQETQYFGPGTRLLVL.

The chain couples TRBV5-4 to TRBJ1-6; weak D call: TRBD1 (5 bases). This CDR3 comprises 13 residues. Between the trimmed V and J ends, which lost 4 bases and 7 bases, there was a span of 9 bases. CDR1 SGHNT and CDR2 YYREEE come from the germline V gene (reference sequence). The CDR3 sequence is CASSDRLNSPLHF. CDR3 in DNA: TGTGCCAGCAGCGACAGACTAAATTCACCCCTCCACTTT.

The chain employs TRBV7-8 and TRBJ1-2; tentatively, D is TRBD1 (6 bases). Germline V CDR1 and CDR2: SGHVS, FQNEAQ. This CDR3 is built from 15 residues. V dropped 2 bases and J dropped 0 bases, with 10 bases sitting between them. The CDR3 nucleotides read TGTGCCAGCAGCTTATCAGGGGCCGCTAACTATGGCTACACCTTC. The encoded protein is CASSLSGAANYGYTF.

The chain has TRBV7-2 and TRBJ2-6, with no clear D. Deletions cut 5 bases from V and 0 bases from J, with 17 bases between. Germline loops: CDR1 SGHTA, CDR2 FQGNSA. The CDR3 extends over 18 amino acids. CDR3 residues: CASSLSFGSPSGANVLTF. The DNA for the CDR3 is TGTGCCAGCAGCCTCTCCTTTGGCAGCCCCTCTGGGGCCAACGTCCTGACTTTC.

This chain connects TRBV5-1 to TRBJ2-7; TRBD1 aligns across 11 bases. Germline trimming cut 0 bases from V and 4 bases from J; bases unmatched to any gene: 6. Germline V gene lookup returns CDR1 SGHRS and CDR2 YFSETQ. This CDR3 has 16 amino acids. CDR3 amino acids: CASSLEGTGGSYEQYF. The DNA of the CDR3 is TGCGCCAGCAGCTTGGAAGGGACAGGGGGATCATACGAGCAGTACTTC.

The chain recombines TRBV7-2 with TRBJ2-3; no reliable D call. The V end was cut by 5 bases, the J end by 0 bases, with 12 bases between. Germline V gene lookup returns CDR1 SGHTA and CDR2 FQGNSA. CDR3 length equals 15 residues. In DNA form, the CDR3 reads TGTGCCAGCAGCCCAACAGTCCCTAGCACAGATACGCAGTATTTT. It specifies CASSPTVPSTDTQYF. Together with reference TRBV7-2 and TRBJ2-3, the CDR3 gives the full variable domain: GAGVSQSPSNKVTEKGKDVELRCDPISGHTALYWYRQSLGQGLEFLIYFQGNSAPDKSGLPSDRFSAERTGGSVSTLTIQRTQQEDSAVYLCASSPTVPSTDTQYFGPGTRLTVL.

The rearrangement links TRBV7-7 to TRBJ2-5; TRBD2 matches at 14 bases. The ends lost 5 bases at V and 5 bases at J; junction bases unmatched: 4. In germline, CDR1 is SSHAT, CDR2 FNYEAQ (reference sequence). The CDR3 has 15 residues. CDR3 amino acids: CASSPGLAGVETQYF. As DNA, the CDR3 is TGTGCCAGCAGCCCGGGACTAGCGGGGGTGGAGACCCAGTACTTC. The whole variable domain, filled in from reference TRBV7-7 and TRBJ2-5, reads GAGVSQSPRYKVTKRGQDVTLRCDPISSHATLYWYQQALGQGPEFLTYFNYEAQPDKSGLPSDRFSAERPEGSISTLTIQRTEQRDSAMYRCASSPGLAGVETQYFGPGTRLLVL.

Written as DNA, the CDR3 is TGTGCCAGCTCCCAGGGCGGGGCAGCTGGAAACACCATATATTTT. This translates into CASSQGGAAGNTIYF. The V and J genes are TRBV7-2 and TRBJ1-3; D might be TRBD1 (5 bases). The CDR3 sequence is 15 residues long. Trimming removed 8 bases from V and 2 bases from J, with 16 bases in between. Germline V gene data show CDR1 as SGHTA and CDR2 as FQGNSA.